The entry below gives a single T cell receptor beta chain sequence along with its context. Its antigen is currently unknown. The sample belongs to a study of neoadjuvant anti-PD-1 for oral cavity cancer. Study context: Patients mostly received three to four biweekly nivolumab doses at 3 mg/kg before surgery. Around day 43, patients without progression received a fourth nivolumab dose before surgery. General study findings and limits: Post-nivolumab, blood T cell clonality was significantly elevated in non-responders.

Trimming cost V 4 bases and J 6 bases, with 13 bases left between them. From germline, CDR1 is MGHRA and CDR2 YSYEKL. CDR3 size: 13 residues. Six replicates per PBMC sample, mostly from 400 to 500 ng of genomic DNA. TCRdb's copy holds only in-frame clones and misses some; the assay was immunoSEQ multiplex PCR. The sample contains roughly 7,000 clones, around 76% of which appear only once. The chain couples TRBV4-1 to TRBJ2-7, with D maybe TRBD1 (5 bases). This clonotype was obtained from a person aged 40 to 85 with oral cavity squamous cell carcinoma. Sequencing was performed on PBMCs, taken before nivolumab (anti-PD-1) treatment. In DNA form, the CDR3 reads TGCGCCAGCAGCCCGCTGGGGCTCGGCGAGCAGTACTTC. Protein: CASSPLGLGEQYF.